This entry features one T cell receptor (beta chain) sequence. The entry originates in a study of blood T cell repertoires in COVID-19. Study overall: COVID-19 samples collected from the United States, Italy and Spain covered acute and convalescent phases. T cells, B-cell-depleted T cells, or PBMCs supplied cDNA or gDNA.

Per the authors' pipeline: It was from reference gene primer amplification that nucleated cell counts were estimated. Using immunoSEQ multiplex PCR, the repertoire was profiled, and TCRdb retains in-frame clones only, with some absent. That table furnishes V, J and clone size, whereas the DNA furnished D and trimming. Of 80,000 or so clones in the sample, around four fifths were seen once. Trimming left V 4 bases short and J 4 bases short, with 10 bases between. Germline V lookup: CDR1 MDHEN, CDR2 SYDVKM. The CDR3 loop spans 13 amino acids. This chain joins TRBV28 and TRBJ1-1; the D is unclear. The sequence derives from a human donor in a cohort sampled during active COVID-19. The sample consisted of peripheral blood. The DNA of the CDR3 is TGTGCCAGCAGTTGGGGAGGGAGCACTGAAGCTTTCTTT. It is translated as CASSWGGSTEAFF. Full variable domain (missing parts from reference TRBV28 and TRBJ1-1): DVKVTQSSRYLVKRTGEKVFLECVQDMDHENMFWYRQDPGLGLRLIYFSYDVKMKEKGDIPEGYSVSREKKERFSLILESASTNQTSMYLCASSWGGSTEAFFGQGTRLTVV.